The 3 T cell receptor beta chains reported below all come from one sample, sequenced in a study of tumor-infiltrating lymphocytes in primary liver carcinoma. Constant-region priming of around 500 ng total RNA yielded TCR beta cDNA. A slightly modified ARM-PCR protocol with three nested multiplex PCR rounds produced these TCR beta libraries. Primers for the first two PCR rounds were TRBV1-TRBV30 forward primers and a C-beta reverse primer (approximately 10 cycles per round). TCRdb reprocessed the multiplex PCR reads via MiXCR and lists one record per CDR3 protein. The sample includes about 70,000 distinct CDR3 sequences, about 72% of them seen just once. Without any cell sorting, roughly 18-31 mg of bulk tissue yielded co-extracted RNA and DNA. Sequencing used liver tumor tissue from sampling region 4. Specified subset: tumor region T4, right-lateral pole. These receptors came from a middle-aged man with primary liver carcinoma and hepatitis B virus infection.

This clonotype was found many times. V gene TRBV4-1 combines with J gene TRBJ2-3, with unresolved D. CDR1 is MGHRA, CDR2 YSYEKL, per germline. The CDR3 is 13 amino acids. Trimming removed 0 bases from V and 4 bases from J, with 5 bases in between. For the CDR3, the DNA is TGCGCCAGCAGCCAAGACACCCCAGATACGCAGTATTTT. It encodes CASSQDTPDTQYF.

In its sample, this clonotype was seen many times. The chain joins TRBV6-1 to TRBJ2-2, with D unclear. The CDR3 length is 12 residues. CDR1 and CDR2 (germline): MNHNS, SASEGT. With 6 bases removed from V and 8 bases from J, the gap between germline ends came to 10 bases. CDR3 in amino acids: CASRITRGELFF. The DNA of the CDR3 is TGTGCCAGCAGAATTACCCGGGGGGAGCTGTTTTTT.

As to this clonotype: The junction shows a germline mismatch at one end, possibly a read error. The rearrangement uses TRBV10-3 and TRBJ2-3, with D maybe TRBD1 (5 bases). This CDR3 spans 14 amino acids. Germline V gene lookup returns CDR1 ENHRY and CDR2 SYGVKD. This CDR3 is CAISGGADTDKQYF. The CDR3 DNA reads TGTGCCATCAGTGGGGGCGCAGATACAGATAAGCAGTATTTT.